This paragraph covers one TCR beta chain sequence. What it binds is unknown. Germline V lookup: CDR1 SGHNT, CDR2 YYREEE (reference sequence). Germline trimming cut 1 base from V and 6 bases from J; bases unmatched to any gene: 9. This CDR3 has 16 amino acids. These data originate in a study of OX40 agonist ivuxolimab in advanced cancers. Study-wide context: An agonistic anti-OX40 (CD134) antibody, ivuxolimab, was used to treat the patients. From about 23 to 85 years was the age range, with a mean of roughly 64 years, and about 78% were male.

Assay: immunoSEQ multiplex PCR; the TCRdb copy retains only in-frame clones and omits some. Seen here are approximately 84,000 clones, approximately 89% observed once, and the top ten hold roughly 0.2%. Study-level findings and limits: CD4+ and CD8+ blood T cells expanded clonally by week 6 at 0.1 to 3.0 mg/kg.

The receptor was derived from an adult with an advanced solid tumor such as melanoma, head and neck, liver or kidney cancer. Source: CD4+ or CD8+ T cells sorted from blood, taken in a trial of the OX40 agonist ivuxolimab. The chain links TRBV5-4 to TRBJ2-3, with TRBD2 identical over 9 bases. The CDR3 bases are TGTGCCAGCAGCTTGCGCTCGCGGGAGGGAACGGATACGCAGTATTTT. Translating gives CASSLRSREGTDTQYF.